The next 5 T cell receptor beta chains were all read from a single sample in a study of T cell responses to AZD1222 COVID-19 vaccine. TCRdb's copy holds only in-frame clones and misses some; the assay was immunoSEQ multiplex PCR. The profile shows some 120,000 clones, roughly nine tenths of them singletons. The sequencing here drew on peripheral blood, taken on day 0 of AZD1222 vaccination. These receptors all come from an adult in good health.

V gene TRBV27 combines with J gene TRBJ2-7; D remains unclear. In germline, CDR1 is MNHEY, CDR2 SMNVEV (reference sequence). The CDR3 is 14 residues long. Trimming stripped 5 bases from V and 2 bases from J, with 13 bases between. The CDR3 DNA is TGTGCCAGCAGTAGGCAGGAACAAGCCTACGAGCAGTACTTC. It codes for CASSRQEQAYEQYF.

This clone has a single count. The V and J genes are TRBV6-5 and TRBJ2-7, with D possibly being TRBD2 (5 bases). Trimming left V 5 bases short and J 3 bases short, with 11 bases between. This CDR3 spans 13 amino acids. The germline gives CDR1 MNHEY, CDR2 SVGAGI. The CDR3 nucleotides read TGTGCCAGCAGTCGTAGCGCTTTCTACGAGCAGTACTTC. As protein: CASSRSAFYEQYF.

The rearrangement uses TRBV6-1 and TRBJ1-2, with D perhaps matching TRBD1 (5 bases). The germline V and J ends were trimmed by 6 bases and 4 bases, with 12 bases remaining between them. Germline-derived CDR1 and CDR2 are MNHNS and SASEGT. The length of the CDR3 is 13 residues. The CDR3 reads CASSPSQGYGYTF. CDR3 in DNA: TGTGCCAGCAGCCCGTCCCAGGGCTATGGCTACACCTTC.

The CDR3 region has the DNA TGTGCCAGCAGCCGCAGGGTAACTGGGGCCAACGTCCTGACTTTC. Its translation: CASSRRVTGANVLTF. The chain links TRBV6-5 to TRBJ2-6; D may be TRBD1 (5 bases). The CDR3 consists of 15 residues. V was trimmed by 6 bases and J by 2 bases, leaving 11 bases between them. Per the germline V gene, CDR1 is MNHEY and CDR2 is SVGAGI.

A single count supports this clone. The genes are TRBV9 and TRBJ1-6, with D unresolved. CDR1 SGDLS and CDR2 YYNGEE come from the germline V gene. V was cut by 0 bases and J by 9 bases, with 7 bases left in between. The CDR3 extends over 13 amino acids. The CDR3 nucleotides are TGTGCCAGCAGCGTAGAACTCCGTTCACCCCTCCACTTT. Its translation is CASSVELRSPLHF.